This is a list of T cell receptor beta chains from one sample in a study of shared clonotypes between healthy human individuals. This table comes from immunoSEQ multiplex PCR, and its TCRdb copy is limited to in-frame clones, with some not included. Of 2 million to 2.5 million clones listed, about 90% are singletons. The sample comprised naive CD4+ T cells from PBMCs. The source of these receptors is a man younger than 30 in good health. Some clones in this sample may be carry-over from other donors' samples. Both conserved end residues are part of each CDR3. Fields, in order: CDR3 length, V gene, D gene, J gene, CDR3 protein. A D gene is named only where the DNA matches it firmly.

15	TRBV7-3	TRBD2	TRBJ2-3	CASRASGMFTDTQYF
14	TRBV5-1	-	TRBJ1-3	CASSLVSGGNTIYF
15	TRBV6-6	-	TRBJ2-5	CASSYVGQGGETQYF
14	TRBV28	-	TRBJ2-7	CASSLGLRSYEQYF
13	TRBV27	-	TRBJ2-3	CASNRRAGDTQYF
13	TRBV29-1	TRBD1	TRBJ2-1	CSADRGQENEQFF
13	TRBV7-3	-	TRBJ2-7	CASSIGGNYEQYF
16	TRBV21-1	-	TRBJ2-7	CASSKALGRSSYEQYF
14	TRBV11-3	-	TRBJ2-5	CASSPNRIAETQYF
12	TRBV2	-	TRBJ1-5	CASSDPPKPQHF
15	TRBV7-2	TRBD2	TRBJ2-7	CASSFFSGRVYEQYF
13	TRBV10-2	TRBD2	TRBJ2-7	CASSGLAGGEQYF
14	TRBV7-3	-	TRBJ2-1	CASSLGTGYNEQFF
13	TRBV4-3	-	TRBJ2-7	CASSQDLEREQYF
15	TRBV5-1	TRBD2	TRBJ2-7	CASSYGLAGPYEQYF
15	TRBV7-6	TRBD1	TRBJ1-4	CASSMGQGKWEKLFF
13	TRBV14	-	TRBJ2-2	CASSFRSGGELFF
15	TRBV5-4	-	TRBJ1-1	CASSLDLGHPGGAFF
13	TRBV9	-	TRBJ2-5	CASSGGGQETQYF
14	TRBV5-1	-	TRBJ2-5	CASSFSGRGETQYF
18	TRBV5-6	TRBD2	TRBJ2-1	CASSFRYSGSTSYNEQFF
17	TRBV4-2	TRBD2	TRBJ2-1	CASSRQGGRAGSDEQFF
14	TRBV28	-	TRBJ1-1	CASLWSLTNTEAFF
15	TRBV6-1	-	TRBJ1-4	CASSLNRALNEKLFF
16	TRBV5-6	TRBD1	TRBJ1-5	CASSLYTGVYNQPQHF
16	TRBV4-2	-	TRBJ2-7	CASSQERGGVTYEQYF
15	TRBV28	TRBD1	TRBJ1-1	CASNPPRGRGTEAFF
14	TRBV27	-	TRBJ1-1	CASSPRRGPTEAFF
15	TRBV11-2	-	TRBJ2-5	CASSYRLGGVETQYF
16	TRBV18	TRBD2	TRBJ2-2	CASSLNGGRNTGELFF
17	TRBV15	-	TRBJ1-1	CATSRDPGSGSRAEAFF
15	TRBV30	-	TRBJ2-3	CAWSVGSPGTDTQYF
15	TRBV7-2	-	TRBJ2-1	CASSLVGASYNEQFF
12	TRBV6-1	-	TRBJ2-7	CASRWGDLGPHF
15	TRBV2	-	TRBJ1-4	CASGDPWVGREKLFF
16	TRBV7-7	-	TRBJ2-1	CASSSALAGSHGEQFF
15	TRBV27	-	TRBJ2-4	CASSSSPGSMGIQYF
13	TRBV28	-	TRBJ2-2	CASSDQNTGELFF
12	TRBV28	-	TRBJ2-7	CAAQTGSYEQYF
13	TRBV6-5	TRBD1	TRBJ1-1	CASRSDRDTEAFF
15	TRBV18	-	TRBJ1-2	CASSQGIKDNYGYTF
16	TRBV4-3	TRBD1	TRBJ1-6	CASSLSDGTGGSPLHF
14	TRBV7-2	-	TRBJ2-5	CASSPRASGETQYF
14	TRBV2	-	TRBJ2-5	CASRRRGPQETQYF
11	TRBV20-1	-	TRBJ2-1	CSAIPHNEQFF
13	TRBV14	-	TRBJ2-7	CASSYAQGYEQYF
13	TRBV6-6	-	TRBJ2-5	CASSTGTLETQYF
11	TRBV7-2	-	TRBJ2-2	CASTYFGELFF
15	TRBV7-9	TRBD1	TRBJ2-7	CASSLPGQGAYEQYF